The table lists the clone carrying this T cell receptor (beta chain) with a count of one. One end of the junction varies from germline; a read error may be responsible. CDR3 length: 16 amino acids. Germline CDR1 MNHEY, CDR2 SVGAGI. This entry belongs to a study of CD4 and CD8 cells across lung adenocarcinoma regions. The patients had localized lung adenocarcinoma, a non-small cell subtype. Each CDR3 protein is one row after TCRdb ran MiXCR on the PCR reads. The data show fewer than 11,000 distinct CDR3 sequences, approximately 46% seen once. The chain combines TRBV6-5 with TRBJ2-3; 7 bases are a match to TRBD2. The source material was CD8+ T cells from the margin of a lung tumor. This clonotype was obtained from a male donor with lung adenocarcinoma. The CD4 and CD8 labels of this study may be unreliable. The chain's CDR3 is CASSYGRGPSKDTQYF. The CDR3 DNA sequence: TGTGCCAGCAGTTACGGGAGGGGACCGAGCAAAGATACCCAGTACTTT.